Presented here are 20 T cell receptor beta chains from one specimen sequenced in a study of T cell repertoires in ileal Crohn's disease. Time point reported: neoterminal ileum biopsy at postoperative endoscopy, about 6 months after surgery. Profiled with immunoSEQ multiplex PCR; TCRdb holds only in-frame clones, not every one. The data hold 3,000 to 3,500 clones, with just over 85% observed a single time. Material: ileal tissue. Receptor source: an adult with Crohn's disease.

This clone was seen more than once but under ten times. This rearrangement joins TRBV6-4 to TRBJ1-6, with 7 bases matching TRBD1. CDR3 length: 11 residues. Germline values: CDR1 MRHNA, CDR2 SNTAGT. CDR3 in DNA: TGTGCGGGGGGGCAGGGGGCACCCCTCCACTTT. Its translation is CAGGQGAPLHF.

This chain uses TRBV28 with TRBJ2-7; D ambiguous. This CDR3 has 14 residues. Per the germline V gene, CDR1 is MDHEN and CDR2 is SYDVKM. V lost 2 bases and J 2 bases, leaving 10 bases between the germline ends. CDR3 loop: CASSLPGPPYEQYF. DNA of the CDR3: TGTGCCAGCAGTTTACCCGGACCGCCCTACGAGCAGTACTTC.

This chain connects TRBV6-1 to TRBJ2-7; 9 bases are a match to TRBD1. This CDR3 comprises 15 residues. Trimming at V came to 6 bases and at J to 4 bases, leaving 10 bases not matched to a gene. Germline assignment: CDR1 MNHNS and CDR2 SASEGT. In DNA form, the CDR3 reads TGTGCCAGCAGAGTTATCCGGGACAGGGTTTACGAGCAGTACTTC. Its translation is CASRVIRDRVYEQYF.

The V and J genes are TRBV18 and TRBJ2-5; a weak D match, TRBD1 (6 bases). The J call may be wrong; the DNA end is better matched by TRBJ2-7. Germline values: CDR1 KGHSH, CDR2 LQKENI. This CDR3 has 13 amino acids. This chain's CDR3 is CASSQGHIYEQYF. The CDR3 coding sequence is TGTGCCAGCTCACAGGGACACATCTACGAGCAGTACTTC.

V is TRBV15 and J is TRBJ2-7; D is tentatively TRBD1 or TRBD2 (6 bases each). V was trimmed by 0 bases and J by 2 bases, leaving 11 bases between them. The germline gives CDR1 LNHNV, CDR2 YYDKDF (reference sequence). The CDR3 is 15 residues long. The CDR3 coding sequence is TGTGCCACCAGCAGAGATAGGGGGGCGGCCTACGAGCAGTACTTC. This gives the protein CATSRDRGAAYEQYF.

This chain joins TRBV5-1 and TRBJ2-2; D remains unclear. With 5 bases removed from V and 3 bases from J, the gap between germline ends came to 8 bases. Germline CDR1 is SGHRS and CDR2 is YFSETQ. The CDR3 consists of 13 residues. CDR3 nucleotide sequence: TGCGCCAGCAGAGGGCAGGACACCGGGGAGCTGTTTTTT. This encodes CASRGQDTGELFF.

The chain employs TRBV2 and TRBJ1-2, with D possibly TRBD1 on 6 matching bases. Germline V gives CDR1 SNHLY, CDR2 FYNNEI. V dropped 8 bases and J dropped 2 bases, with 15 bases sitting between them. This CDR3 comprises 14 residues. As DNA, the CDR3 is TGTGCCAGCTTGGGGGTGGACAGAAACTATGGCTACACCTTC. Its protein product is CASLGVDRNYGYTF.

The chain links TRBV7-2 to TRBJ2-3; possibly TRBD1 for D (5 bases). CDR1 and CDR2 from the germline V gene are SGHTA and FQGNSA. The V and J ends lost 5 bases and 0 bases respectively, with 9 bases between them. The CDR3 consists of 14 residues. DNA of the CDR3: TGTGCCAGCAGCCCAGACAGTAGCACAGATACGCAGTATTTT. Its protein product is CASSPDSSTDTQYF.

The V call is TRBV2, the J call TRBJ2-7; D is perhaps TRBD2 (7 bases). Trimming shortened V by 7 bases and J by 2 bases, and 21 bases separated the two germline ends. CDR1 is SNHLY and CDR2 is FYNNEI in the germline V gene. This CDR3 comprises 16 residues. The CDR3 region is CASTEGGDLFAYEQYF. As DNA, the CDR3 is TGTGCCAGCACCGAGGGGGGGGACCTCTTCGCCTACGAGCAGTACTTC. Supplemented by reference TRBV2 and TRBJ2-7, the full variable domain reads EPEVTQTPSHQVTQMGQEVILRCVPISNHLYFYWYRQILGQKVEFLVSFYNNEISEKSEIFDDQFSVERPDGSNFTLKIRSTKLEDSAMYFCASTEGGDLFAYEQYFGPGTRLTVT.

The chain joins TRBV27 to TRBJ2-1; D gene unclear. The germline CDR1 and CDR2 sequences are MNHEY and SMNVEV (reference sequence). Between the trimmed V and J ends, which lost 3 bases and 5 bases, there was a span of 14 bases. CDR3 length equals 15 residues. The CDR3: CASSLGLGRDNEQFF. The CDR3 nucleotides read TGTGCCAGCAGTTTGGGCCTCGGGCGAGACAATGAGCAGTTCTTC.

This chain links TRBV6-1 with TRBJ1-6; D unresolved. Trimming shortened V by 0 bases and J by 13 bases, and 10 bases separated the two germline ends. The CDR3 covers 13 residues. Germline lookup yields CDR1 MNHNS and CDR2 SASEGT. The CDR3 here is CASSEAAFLPLHF. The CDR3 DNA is TGTGCCAGCAGTGAAGCCGCTTTCCTCCCCCTCCACTTT.

The CDR3 DNA is TGTGCCAGCAGCGTCATGGGACAGATTTTCACAGATACGCAGTATTTT. This encodes CASSVMGQIFTDTQYF. The chain couples TRBV11-1 to TRBJ2-3; TRBD1 matches at 7 bases. V lost 5 bases and J lost 2; bases outside the gene matches: 10. This CDR3 is 16 amino acids long. Germline CDR1 and CDR2: SGHAT and FQDESV (reference sequence).

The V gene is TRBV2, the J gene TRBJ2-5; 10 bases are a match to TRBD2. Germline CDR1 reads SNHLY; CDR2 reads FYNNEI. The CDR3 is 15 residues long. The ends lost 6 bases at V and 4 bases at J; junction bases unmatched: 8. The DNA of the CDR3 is TGTGCCAGCAGCCCTAGCGGGAGTAGGGGAGAGACCCAGTACTTC. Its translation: CASSPSGSRGETQYF.

The CDR3 loop reads CASRDRAGNQPQHF. The CDR3 region has the DNA TGTGCCAGCAGGGACAGGGCTGGCAATCAGCCCCAGCATTTT. This sequence joins TRBV2 and TRBJ1-5; 8 bases are a match to TRBD1. This CDR3 region has 14 residues. Trimming cost V 6 bases and J 2 bases; bases outside gene matches: 3. Germline loops: CDR1 SNHLY, CDR2 FYNNEI. Full variable domain (remainder filled in from reference TRBV2 and TRBJ1-5): EPEVTQTPSHQVTQMGQEVILRCVPISNHLYFYWYRQILGQKVEFLVSFYNNEISEKSEIFDDQFSVERPDGSNFTLKIRSTKLEDSAMYFCASRDRAGNQPQHFGDGTRLSIL.

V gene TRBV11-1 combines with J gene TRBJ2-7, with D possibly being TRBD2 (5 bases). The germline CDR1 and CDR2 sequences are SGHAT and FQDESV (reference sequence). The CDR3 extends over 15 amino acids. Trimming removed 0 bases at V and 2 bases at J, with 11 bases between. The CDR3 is CASSLARGGTYEQYF. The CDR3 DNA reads TGTGCCAGCAGCTTAGCGCGCGGAGGAACCTACGAGCAGTACTTC.

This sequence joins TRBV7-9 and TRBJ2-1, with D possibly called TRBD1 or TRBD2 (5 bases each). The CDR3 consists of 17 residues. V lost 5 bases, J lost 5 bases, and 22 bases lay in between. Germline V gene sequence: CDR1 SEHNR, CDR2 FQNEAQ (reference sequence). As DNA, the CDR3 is TGTGCCAGCAGCCTCCCGGGACCCCTTAGACTAAACAATGAGCAGTTCTTC. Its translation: CASSLPGPLRLNNEQFF.

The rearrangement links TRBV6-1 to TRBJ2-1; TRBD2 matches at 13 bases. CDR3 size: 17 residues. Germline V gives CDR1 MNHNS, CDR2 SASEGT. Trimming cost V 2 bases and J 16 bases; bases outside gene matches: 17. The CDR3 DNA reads TGTGCCAGCAGTGAACGGGGGGAACTAGCGGGAGGGCCAGAAAGTTTCTTC. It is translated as CASSERGELAGGPESFF.

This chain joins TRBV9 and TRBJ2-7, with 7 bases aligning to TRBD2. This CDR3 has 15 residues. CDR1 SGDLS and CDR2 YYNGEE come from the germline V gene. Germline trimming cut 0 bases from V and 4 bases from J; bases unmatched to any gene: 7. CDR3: CASSVGGGVGYEQYF. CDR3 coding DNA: TGTGCCAGCAGCGTAGGGGGAGGGGTTGGGTACGAGCAGTACTTC.

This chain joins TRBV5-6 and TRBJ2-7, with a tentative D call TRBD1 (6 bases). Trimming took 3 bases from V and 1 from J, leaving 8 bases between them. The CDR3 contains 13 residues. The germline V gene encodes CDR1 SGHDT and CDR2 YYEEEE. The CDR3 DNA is TGTGCCAGCAGCTCCACAGGGTCCTACGAGCAGTACTTC. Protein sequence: CASSSTGSYEQYF.

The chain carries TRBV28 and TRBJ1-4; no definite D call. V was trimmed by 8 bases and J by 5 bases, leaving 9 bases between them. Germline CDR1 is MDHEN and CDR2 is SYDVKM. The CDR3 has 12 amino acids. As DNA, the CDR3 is TGTGCCAGCGCGGCGGGGAATGAAAAACTGTTTTTT. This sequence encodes CASAAGNEKLFF.